This passage covers 13 T cell receptor beta chains from one sample sequenced in a study of OX40 agonist ivuxolimab in advanced cancers. Libraries were prepared by immunoSEQ multiplex PCR; TCRdb keeps only in-frame clonotypes and omits some of them. The table records approximately 77,000 clones, approximately 90% of them present only once. Sequencing was performed on CD4+ or CD8+ T cells sorted from blood, taken in a trial of the OX40 agonist ivuxolimab. These receptors were taken from an adult with an advanced solid tumor such as melanoma, head and neck, liver or kidney cancer.

V and J are TRBV9 and TRBJ2-7; D call uncertain. The germline CDR1 and CDR2 sequences are SGDLS and YYNGEE. This CDR3 spans 13 amino acids. V was clipped by 0 bases and J by 3 bases, with 7 bases between them. The DNA of the CDR3 is TGTGCCAGCAGCGTAGATGGAAACTACGAGCAGTACTTC. This translates into CASSVDGNYEQYF. Supplemented by reference TRBV9 and TRBJ2-7, the full variable domain reads DSGVTQTPKHLITATGQRVTLRCSPRSGDLSVYWYQQSLDQGLQFLIQYYNGEERAKGNILERFSAQQFPDLHSELNLSSLELGDSALYFCASSVDGNYEQYFGPGTRLTVT.

The rearrangement links TRBV7-9 to TRBJ2-3, with D uncertain. CDR1 and CDR2 from the germline V gene are SEHNR and FQNEAQ (reference sequence). V was pared by 2 bases and J by 0 bases, with 3 bases between. The CDR3 has 13 residues. The CDR3 DNA sequence: TGTGCCAGCAGCTTACAGAGCACAGATACGCAGTATTTT. Protein sequence: CASSLQSTDTQYF.

The V and J genes are TRBV11-2 and TRBJ1-1, with D unresolved. V shed 0 bases and J shed 13 bases, with 6 bases lying between them. From germline, CDR1 is SGHAT and CDR2 FQNNGV. The CDR3 runs to 10 residues. This CDR3 is CASSLDGVFF. CDR3 sequence (DNA): TGTGCCAGCAGCTTAGATGGCGTTTTCTTT.

The rearrangement links TRBV30 to TRBJ2-7; TRBD1 agrees at 7 bases. After removal of 5 bases from V and 1 base from J, the junction contained 8 bases not matched to a gene. CDR1 and CDR2 from the germline V gene are GTSNPN and SVGIG (reference sequence). This CDR3 spans 14 amino acids. CDR3 region: CAWGRGRGSYEQYF. CDR3 nucleotide sequence: TGTGCCTGGGGTAGGGGCAGGGGGTCCTACGAGCAGTACTTC.

The CDR3 region is CASSPGTKLFF. As DNA, the CDR3 is TGCGCCAGCAGCCCGGGGACGAAACTGTTTTTT. The chain carries TRBV4-1 and TRBJ1-4, with a tentative D call TRBD1 (5 bases). CDR1 and CDR2 (germline): MGHRA, YSYEKL. Between the trimmed V and J ends, which lost 4 bases and 11 bases, there was a span of 8 bases. The CDR3 has 11 residues.

The CDR3 sequence: CASSTWGVRGTEAFF. The CDR3 nucleotides read TGTGCCAGCAGTACCTGGGGAGTAAGAGGCACTGAAGCTTTCTTT. V usage is TRBV25-1 and J usage is TRBJ1-1; D uncertain. Germline V gene sequence: CDR1 MGHDK, CDR2 SYGVNS. The germline V and J ends were trimmed by 5 bases and 4 bases, with 17 bases remaining between them. The CDR3 contains 15 residues.

This chain connects TRBV7-2 to TRBJ1-5; no firm D call. V was clipped by 1 base and J by 5 bases, with 12 bases between them. In germline, CDR1 is SGHTA, CDR2 FQGNSA. The CDR3 is 15 residues long. DNA of the CDR3: TGTGCCAGCAGCTTAGTCTTTGGAGGAGATCAGCCCCAGCATTTT. Encoded protein: CASSLVFGGDQPQHF.

The genes are TRBV6-5 and TRBJ2-1, with 8 bases identical to TRBD2. The CDR3 extends over 15 amino acids. The J segment lost 0 bases and the V segment lost 5 bases, leaving 3 bases of the junction unmatched. Per germline, CDR1 MNHEY and CDR2 SVGAGI. The CDR3 spells CASSRGGSSYNEQFF. CDR3 nucleotide sequence: TGTGCCAGCAGTCGCGGGGGGAGCTCCTACAATGAGCAGTTCTTC.

The chain employs TRBV5-6 and TRBJ1-5, with 8 nucleotides matching TRBD1. There are 15 residues in the CDR3. With 0 bases clipped from V and 2 bases from J, the junction kept 1 base outside the gene matches. In germline, CDR1 is SGHDT, CDR2 YYEEEE. Written as DNA, the CDR3 is TGTGCCAGCAGCTTGGCACAGGGGGGCAATCAGCCCCAGCATTTT. This sequence encodes CASSLAQGGNQPQHF.

This sequence joins TRBV7-9 and TRBJ2-5; D possibly corresponds to TRBD2 (5 bases). Trimming left V 5 bases short and J 7 bases short, with 11 bases between. Per germline, CDR1 SEHNR and CDR2 FQNEAQ (reference sequence). The CDR3 length is 12 residues. CDR3 in amino acids: CASSELGGTQYF. The CDR3 region has the DNA TGTGCCAGCAGCGAACTAGGTGGGACCCAGTACTTC.

The V call is TRBV19, the J call TRBJ2-7, with D tentatively TRBD1 (5 bases). Germline V gene data show CDR1 as LNHDA and CDR2 as SQIVND (reference sequence). The CDR3 totals 13 residues. The V gene lost 1 base and the J gene lost 5 bases, with 9 bases spanning the gap. In DNA, the CDR3 is TGTGCCAGTAGTATAGGCCAGGGCAACGAGCAGTACTTC. Encoded protein: CASSIGQGNEQYF.

This clone was recorded a few times. Distinct nucleotide sequences in the sample also encode this CDR3. The chain carries TRBV4-3 and TRBJ2-5, with 8 positions matching TRBD2. The CDR3 spans 15 residues. The ends lost 0 bases at V and 1 base at J; junction bases unmatched: 1. Germline V CDR1 and CDR2: LGHNA, YSLEER. CDR3 in DNA: TGCGCCAGCAGCCAAGAACGGGGGGGCCAAGAGACCCAGTACTTC. Translated, it gives CASSQERGGQETQYF.

V gene TRBV10-3 combines with J gene TRBJ2-1, with TRBD2 matching over 15 bases. This CDR3 contains 17 residues. Per the germline V gene, CDR1 is ENHRY and CDR2 is SYGVKD. V shed 8 bases, J shed 0 bases, and the junction held 5 bases outside the gene matches. Here the CDR3 reads CAIGGTSGGHSYNEQFF. CDR3 in DNA: TGTGCCATCGGCGGGACTAGCGGGGGGCACTCCTACAATGAGCAGTTCTTC.